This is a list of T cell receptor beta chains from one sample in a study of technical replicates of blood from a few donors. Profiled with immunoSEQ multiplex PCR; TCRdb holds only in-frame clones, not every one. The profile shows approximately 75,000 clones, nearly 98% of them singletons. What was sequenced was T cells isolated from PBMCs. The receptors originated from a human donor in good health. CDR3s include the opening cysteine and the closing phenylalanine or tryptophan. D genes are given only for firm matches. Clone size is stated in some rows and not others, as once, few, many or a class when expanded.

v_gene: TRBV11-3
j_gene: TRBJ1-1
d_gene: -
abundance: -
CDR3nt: TGTGCCAGCAGCACTCAGGGGAACACTGAAGCTTTCTTT
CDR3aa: CASSTQGNTEAFF

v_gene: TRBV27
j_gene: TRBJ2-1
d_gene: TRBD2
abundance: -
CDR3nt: TGTGCCAGCAGTCTTCTGACTAGCGGCACCACCCGGGGGAATGAGCAGTTCTTC
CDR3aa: CASSLLTSGTTRGNEQFF

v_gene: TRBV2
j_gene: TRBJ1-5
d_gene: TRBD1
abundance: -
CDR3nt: TGTGCCAGCAAGGACAGGGGGCTTGGCAATCAGCCCCAGCATTTT
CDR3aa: CASKDRGLGNQPQHF

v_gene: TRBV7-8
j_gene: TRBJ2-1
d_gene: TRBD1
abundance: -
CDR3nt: TGTGCCAGCAGACCCCGGACAGGGGTCTATGAGCAGTTCTTC
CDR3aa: CASRPRTGVYEQFF

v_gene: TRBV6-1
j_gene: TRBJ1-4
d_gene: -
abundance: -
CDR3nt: TGTGCCAGCAGTGACGAGTTAGGGTTGAGGAGCGGGAATGAAAAACTGTTTTTT
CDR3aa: CASSDELGLRSGNEKLFF

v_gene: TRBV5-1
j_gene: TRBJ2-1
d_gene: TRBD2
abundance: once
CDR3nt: TGCGCCAGCAGGCCTAGCGGTGGGTCCTTAGTGAATGAGCAGTTCTTC
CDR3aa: CASRPSGGSLVNEQFF

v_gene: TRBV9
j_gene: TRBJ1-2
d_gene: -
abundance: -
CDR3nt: TGTGCCAGCAGCACCTTGGACAGCAGCTATGGCTACACCTTC
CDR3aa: CASSTLDSSYGYTF

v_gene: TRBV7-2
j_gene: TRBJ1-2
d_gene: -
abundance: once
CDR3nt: TGTGCCAGCAGCTTAATGATCGGGAACTATGGCTACACCTTC
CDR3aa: CASSLMIGNYGYTF

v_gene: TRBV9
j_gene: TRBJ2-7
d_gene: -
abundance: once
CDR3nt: TGTGCCAGCAGCGTAGGAGGCAAAAGCTCCTACGAGCAGTACTTC
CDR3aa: CASSVGGKSSYEQYF

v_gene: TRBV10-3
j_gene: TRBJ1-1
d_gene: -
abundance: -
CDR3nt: TGTGCCATCAGTGAGTCGAGAAGTGAAGCTTTCTTT
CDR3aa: CAISESRSEAFF

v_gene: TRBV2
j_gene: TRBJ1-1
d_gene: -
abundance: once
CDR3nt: TGTGCCAGCTTTCAAGGTCGCAGGGGGAACACTGAAGCTTTCTTT
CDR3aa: CASFQGRRGNTEAFF

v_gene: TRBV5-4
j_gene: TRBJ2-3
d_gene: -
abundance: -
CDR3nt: TGTGCCAGCAGCTTGGTAGGGGGAGGGCCGACAGATACGCAGTATTTT
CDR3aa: CASSLVGGGPTDTQYF

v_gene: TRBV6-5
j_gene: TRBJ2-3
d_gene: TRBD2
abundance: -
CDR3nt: TGTGCCAGCAGTGCGGGGGATTGGGGCACAGATACGCAGTATTTT
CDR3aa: CASSAGDWGTDTQYF

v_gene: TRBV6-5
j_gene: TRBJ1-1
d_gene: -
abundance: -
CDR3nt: TGTGCCAGCAGACACGCAGGTAAAGAAGCTTTCTTT
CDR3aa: CASRHAGKEAFF

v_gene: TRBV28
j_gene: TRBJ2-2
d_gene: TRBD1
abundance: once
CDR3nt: TGTGCCAGCAGAGCAGGGGGTAACACCGGGGAGCTGTTTTTT
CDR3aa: CASRAGGNTGELFF

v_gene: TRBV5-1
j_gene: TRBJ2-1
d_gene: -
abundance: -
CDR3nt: TGCGCCAGCAGCTTGCGTGTAGCTAGTGAGCAGTTCTTC
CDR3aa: CASSLRVASEQFF

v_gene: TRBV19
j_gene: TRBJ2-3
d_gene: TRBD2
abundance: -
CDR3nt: TGTGCCAGTAGTAACGTAGCGGGAGTCACAGATACGCAGTATTTT
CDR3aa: CASSNVAGVTDTQYF

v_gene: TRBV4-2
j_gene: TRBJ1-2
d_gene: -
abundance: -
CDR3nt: TGTGCCAGCAGCCAAGAGAGCAGGGACTATGGCTACACCTTC
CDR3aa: CASSQESRDYGYTF

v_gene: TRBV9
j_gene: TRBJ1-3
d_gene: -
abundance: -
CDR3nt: TGTGCCAGCAGCGGAACAGGGACGAACACCATATATTTT
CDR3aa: CASSGTGTNTIYF

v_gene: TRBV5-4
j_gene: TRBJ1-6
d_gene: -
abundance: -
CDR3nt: TGTGCCAGCAGCGAGGGTTGGCGTAATAATTCACCCCTCCACTTT
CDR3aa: CASSEGWRNNSPLHF

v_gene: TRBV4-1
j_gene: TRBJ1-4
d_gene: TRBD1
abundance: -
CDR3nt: TGCGCCAGCAGCCAAACTCCGGACAGGGGGCCTACTAATGAAAAACTGTTTTTT
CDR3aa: CASSQTPDRGPTNEKLFF

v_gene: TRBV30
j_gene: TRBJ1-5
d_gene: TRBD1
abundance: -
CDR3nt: TGTGCCTGGACAGGGGGCCTCGGTCAGCCCCAGCATTTT
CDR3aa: CAWTGGLGQPQHF

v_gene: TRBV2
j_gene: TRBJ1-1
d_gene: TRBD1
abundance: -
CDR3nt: TGTGTAGGACAGGGGTGGCGCGCTGAAGCTTTCTTT
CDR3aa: CVGQGWRAEAFF

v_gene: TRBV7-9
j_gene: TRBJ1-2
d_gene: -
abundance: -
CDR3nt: TGTGCCAGCAGCTTAGGGACAGCCCCCTATGGCTACACCTTC
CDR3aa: CASSLGTAPYGYTF

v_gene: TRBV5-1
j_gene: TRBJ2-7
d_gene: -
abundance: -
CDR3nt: TGCGCCAGCAGCTTGAGTCTCCCCGGGAGTAAGGGCTACGAGCAGTACTTC
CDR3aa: CASSLSLPGSKGYEQYF

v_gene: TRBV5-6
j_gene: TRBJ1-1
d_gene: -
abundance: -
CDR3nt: TGTGCCAGCAGCTTGGTTCGGGACAAGAGGATGAACACTGAAGCTTTCTTT
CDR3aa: CASSLVRDKRMNTEAFF

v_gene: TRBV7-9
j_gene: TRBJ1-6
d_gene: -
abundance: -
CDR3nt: TGTGCCAGCAGCTTCCCAGGGTATAATTCACCCCTCCACTTT
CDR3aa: CASSFPGYNSPLHF

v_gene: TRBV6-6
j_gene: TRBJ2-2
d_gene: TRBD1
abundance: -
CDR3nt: TGTGCCAGCAGTTCTCAGACAGGGGTTACCGGGGAGCTGTTTTTT
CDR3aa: CASSSQTGVTGELFF

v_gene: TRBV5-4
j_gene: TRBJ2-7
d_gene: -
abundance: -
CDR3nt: TGTGCCAGCAGCTCGCGGGGGCGGTTCGAGCAGTACTTC
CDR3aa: CASSSRGRFEQYF

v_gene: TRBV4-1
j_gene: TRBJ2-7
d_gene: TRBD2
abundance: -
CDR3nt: TGCGCCAGCAGCCAAGAAAGACTAGCGGTGTACGAGCAGTACTTC
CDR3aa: CASSQERLAVYEQYF

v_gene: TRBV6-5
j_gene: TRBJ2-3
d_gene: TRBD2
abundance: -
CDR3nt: TGTGCCAGCAGGAGACTAGCGGGAGTGACAGATACGCAGTATTTT
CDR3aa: CASRRLAGVTDTQYF